This paragraph covers one T cell receptor beta chain sequence. Its target is unknown. The sample comes from a study of graft-versus-host responses after intestinal transplantation. The overall study: Each of the recipients got a multivisceral, liver-intestinal, or isolated intestinal transplant. Recipients across the board were started on anti-thymocyte globulin induction, then kept on tacrolimus and steroids for approximately three years. General study points: GvH clones detected in recipient marrow included some appearing first in ileum or blood. Within the allografts of patients who had graft-donor T cell macrochimerism, graft-versus-host to host-versus-graft clonal ratios were high.

From germline, CDR1 is KGHSH and CDR2 LQKENI. The CDR3 is made up of 17 amino acids. With 3 bases removed from V and 5 bases from J, the gap between germline ends came to 22 bases. Method: immunoSEQ multiplex PCR; TCRdb's copy keeps in-frame clones and lacks some. This table has 50,000 or so clones, over 80% appearing once. This specimen was PBMCs, taken 786 days after a first intestinal transplant, on the day of a second. The source of this sequence is a human patient who received an intestinal transplant, so some T cells may come from the graft donor. The J gene is TRBJ2-5, the V gene TRBV18; D possibly corresponds to TRBD1 (7 bases). The CDR3 DNA sequence: TGTGCCAGCTCACCCCCCCAGGGGGGAAGGGGCGTTGAGACCCAGTACTTC. It translates to CASSPPQGGRGVETQYF.